This note documents a single T cell receptor (beta chain) sequence. The antigen is undetermined. Trimming at V came to 4 bases and at J to 6 bases, leaving 6 bases not matched to a gene. The CDR3 totals 15 residues. Germline loops: CDR1 LGHNA, CDR2 YSLEER. Time point specified: blood at routine non-recurrence follow-up after resection. The sample is drawn from a study of spatial heterogeneity in lung cancer. Overall study: Each distinct TCR and UMI combination averaged more than ten appearances in raw reads.

Study-wide findings and caveats: Expanded tumor TCRs that were ubiquitous appeared in blood more at resection than follow-up.

TCRdb reprocessed the 5' RACE reads with MiXCR, giving one entry per CDR3 protein. The sample holds 110,000 or so distinct CDR3 sequences, approximately 11% seen once. The rearrangement uses TRBV4-3 and TRBJ2-3, with TRBD2 identical over 11 bases. The sample was PBMCs, taken at follow-up. This TCR derives from a female donor with early-stage non-small cell lung cancer. CDR3 DNA sequence: TGCGCCAGCAGCCCGACGACTAGCGGGAAGGATACGCAGTATTTT. The encoded protein is CASSPTTSGKDTQYF.